These T cell receptor beta chains were read from a single sample in a study of T cell clones after liver transplantation. Produced via immunoSEQ multiplex PCR; TCRdb's table is partial and in-frame only. The data show more than 65,000 clones, around 80% seen once. The sequencing here drew on CD4+ T cells from blood, taken 12 months after liver transplant. The receptors stem from a human patient who received a liver transplant. Some of the T cells might come from the graft donor. Both conserved end residues are part of each CDR3. A D gene is named only where the DNA matches it firmly. Size is omitted from some rows. Given values are once, few, many or a class for expanded clones.

J gene	CDR3 length	V gene	D gene	clone size	CDR3 DNA	CDR3 protein
TRBJ1-3	18	TRBV7-9	TRBD1	NA	TGTGCCATCCGGGGGACAGGTGATCGCTCCTTCTCTGGAAACACCATATATTTT	CAIRGTGDRSFSGNTIYF
TRBJ1-2	13	TRBV5-1	NA	NA	TGCGCCAGCAGCTTGGGTGAGGGCTATGGCTACACCTTC	CASSLGEGYGYTF
TRBJ2-3	17	TRBV7-2	TRBD2	NA	TGTGCCAGCAGCCTGAGGACTAGCGGGTTAAGCACAGATACGCAGTATTTT	CASSLRTSGLSTDTQYF
TRBJ2-7	16	TRBV11-2	TRBD2	NA	TGTGCCAGCAGCTTAGAGAGACTAGCGGGTCCCTACGAGCAGTACTTC	CASSLERLAGPYEQYF
TRBJ1-1	14	TRBV18	NA	NA	TGTGCCAGCTCACCACCGAACGGGAACACTGAAGCTTTCTTT	CASSPPNGNTEAFF
TRBJ2-7	13	TRBV5-1	TRBD2	NA	TGCGCCAGCAGCTTAACTAGCGGTTACGAGCAGTACTTC	CASSLTSGYEQYF
TRBJ2-2	14	TRBV5-4	TRBD2	NA	TGTGCCAGCAGCCTTAGCGGGATCACCGGGGAGCTGTTTTTT	CASSLSGITGELFF
TRBJ2-3	13	TRBV6-6	NA	few	TGTGCCAGCAGTTCGGGTTTTCGGGATACGCAGTATTTT	CASSSGFRDTQYF
TRBJ2-3	18	TRBV4-1	TRBD2	NA	TGCGCCAGCAGCCAAGGGGGAACTAGCGGGAGGGGAACAGATACGCAGTATTTT	CASSQGGTSGRGTDTQYF
TRBJ1-4	17	TRBV11-2	NA	NA	TGTGCCAGCAGCTTAGGGGTAGGGAGGCGGACTAATGAAAAACTGTTTTTT	CASSLGVGRRTNEKLFF
TRBJ2-3	19	TRBV6-1	NA	NA	TGTGCCAGCAGTGAAGCCGCATTCGGGCTATTCCCTAACACAGATACGCAGTATTTT	CASSEAAFGLFPNTDTQYF
TRBJ2-4	15	TRBV6-1	TRBD2	few	TGTGCCAGCAATCCGGGACTAGCGGCCAAAAACATTCAGTACTTC	CASNPGLAAKNIQYF
TRBJ1-5	14	TRBV6-1	NA	once	TGTGCCAGCAGTGGGGGGTTTAGCAATCAGCCCCAGCATTTT	CASSGGFSNQPQHF
TRBJ1-4	16	TRBV5-5	TRBD1	NA	TGTGCCAGCAGCGTGGGGGACAGCCCAACTAATGAAAAACTGTTTTTT	CASSVGDSPTNEKLFF
TRBJ1-4	13	TRBV6-5	TRBD1	NA	TGTGCCAGCAGACAGGGGCTAGGGGAAAAACTGTTTTTT	CASRQGLGEKLFF
TRBJ1-2	14	TRBV5-5	NA	NA	TGTGCCAGCAGCTTGCACAGCACACCCATCGGCTACACCTTC	CASSLHSTPIGYTF
TRBJ1-2	14	TRBV19	NA	NA	TGTGCCAGTAGTACCAGGGGAGCTAACTATGGCTACACCTTC	CASSTRGANYGYTF
TRBJ1-5	15	TRBV2	NA	once	TGTGCCAGCAGTCGGGACATAGCCGGAAATCAGCCCCAGCATTTT	CASSRDIAGNQPQHF
TRBJ2-3	16	TRBV4-2	NA	NA	TGTGCCAGCAGCCCTAGGAGACCGGAAAGCACAGATACGCAGTATTTT	CASSPRRPESTDTQYF
TRBJ1-2	11	TRBV7-9	NA	NA	TGTGCCAGCAGCTTAAGTGCTGGCTACACCTTC	CASSLSAGYTF